This T cell receptor (beta chain) was recovered during a study of cytomegalovirus exposure and HLA in healthy donors. About the research overall: In an early release, HLA-typed donors contributed 77 million or so unique TCR sequences. General study results and limits: In a later analysis, parvovirus B19, influenza, CMV and Epstein-Barr virus appeared linked to several top co-occurrence clusters. Being productive about 87% or about 30% of the time was typical of most TCR beta V segments in an earlier analysis. TCR beta sequences reportedly predicted the HLA-A and HLA-B alleles of most subjects accurately.

PCR involved 60 Vbeta and 13 Jbeta primers. Method: immunoSEQ multiplex PCR; TCRdb's copy keeps in-frame clones and lacks some. This sample lists about 160,000 clones; its ten largest clones have about 1.7%. CDR3 length equals 13 residues. The germline gives CDR1 KGHSH, CDR2 LQKENI. V was shortened by 4 bases and J by 3 bases, with 6 bases between the two germline ends. Turning to this clone: The antigen is not known.

The rearrangement joins TRBV18 to TRBJ2-2; no reliable D call. The sample taken for sequencing was PBMCs. The receptor was derived from a woman in her 50s in good health and CMV-seronegative. The CDR3 nucleotides read TGTGCCAGCTCACTAGAGGACACCGGGGAGCTGTTTTTT. Its protein product is CASSLEDTGELFF.